This T cell receptor beta chain was profiled in a study of blood T cells in healthy people across ages. Germline V lookup: CDR1 MNHEY, CDR2 SVGEGT. Losses at the gene ends were 3 bases for V and 7 bases for J; bases not matched to a gene: 8. The length of the CDR3 is 15 residues. Sample-barcoded 5' priming and a J-beta primer mix drove a second PCR of 7 to 11 cycles. In TCRdb, the 5' RACE reads were re-called with MiXCR into one record per CDR3 protein. The data show around 800,000 distinct CDR3 sequences, roughly 25% seen once. The same specimen was also included in a second study, on T cells of mothers and their children.

The genes are TRBV6-2 or TRBV6-3 and TRBJ2-1, with 8 bases fitting TRBD1. Specimen: blood. This clonotype originated in a boy younger than 18 in good health. The CDR3 loop reads CASSYGRTGWNEQFF. The CDR3 region has the DNA TGTGCCAGCAGTTATGGAAGGACAGGGTGGAATGAGCAGTTCTTC.